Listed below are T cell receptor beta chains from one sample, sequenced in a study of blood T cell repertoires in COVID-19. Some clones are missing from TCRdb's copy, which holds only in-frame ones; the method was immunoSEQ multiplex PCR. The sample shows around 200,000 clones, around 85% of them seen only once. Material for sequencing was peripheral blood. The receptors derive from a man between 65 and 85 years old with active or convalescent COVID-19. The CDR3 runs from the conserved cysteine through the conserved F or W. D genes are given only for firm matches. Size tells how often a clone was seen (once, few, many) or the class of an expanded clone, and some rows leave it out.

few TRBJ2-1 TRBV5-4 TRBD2 CASSLRGGSGRAGEQFF TGTGCCAGCAGCTTGCGGGGGGGAAGCGGGAGGGCCGGAGAGCAGTTCTTC
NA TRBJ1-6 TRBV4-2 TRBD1 CASSLHGGQQSPLHF TGTGCCAGCAGCCTCCATGGGGGACAGCAATCACCCCTCCACTTT
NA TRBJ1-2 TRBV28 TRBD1 CASTGDRLTYTF TGTGCCAGCACCGGGGACAGGCTTACCTACACCTTC
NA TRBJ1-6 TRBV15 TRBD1 CATSRDLGTGNSPLHF TGTGCCACCAGCAGAGATTTGGGGACAGGGAATTCACCCCTCCACTTT
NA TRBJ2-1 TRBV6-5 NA CASSYEATDNEQFF TGTGCCAGCAGTTACGAAGCCACCGACAATGAGCAGTTCTTC
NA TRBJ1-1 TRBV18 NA CASSPGAGNTEAFF TGTGCCAGCTCACCAGGGGCAGGGAACACTGAAGCTTTCTTT
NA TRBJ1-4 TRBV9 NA CASSVSGANEKLFF TGTGCCAGCAGCGTGTCCGGGGCTAATGAAAAACTGTTTTTT
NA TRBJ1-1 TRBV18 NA CASSPRGRDTEAFF TGTGCCAGCTCACCACGGGGGCGGGACACTGAAGCTTTCTTT
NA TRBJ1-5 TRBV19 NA CASSPPPKLQPQHF TGTGCCAGTAGTCCCCCCCCTAAGTTGCAGCCCCAGCATTTT
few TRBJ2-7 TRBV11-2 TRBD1 CASSLFGTAQSYEQYF TGTGCCAGCAGCTTATTTGGGACAGCCCAATCCTACGAGCAGTACTTC
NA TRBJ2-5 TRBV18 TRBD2 CASSPGLAGGETQYF TGTGCCAGCTCTCCAGGACTAGCGGGAGGAGAGACCCAGTACTTC
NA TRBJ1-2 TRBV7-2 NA CASSYNRADGYTF TGTGCCAGCAGCTACAACAGGGCAGACGGCTACACCTTC
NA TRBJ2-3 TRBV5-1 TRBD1 CASSGQGGSTDTQYF TGCGCCAGCAGCGGACAGGGAGGAAGCACAGATACGCAGTATTTT
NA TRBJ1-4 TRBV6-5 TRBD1 CASTYDRGNEKLFF TGTGCCAGCACGTACGACAGGGGGAATGAAAAACTGTTTTTT
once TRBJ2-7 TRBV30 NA CAWNRIADYEQYF TGTGCCTGGAATCGGATAGCGGATTACGAGCAGTACTTC
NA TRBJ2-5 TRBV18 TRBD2 CASSPPRGTSGGEETQYF TGTGCCAGCTCACCACCGCGGGGGACTAGCGGGGGAGAGGAGACCCAGTACTTC
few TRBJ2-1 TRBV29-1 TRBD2 CSVRPGQVRLAGGLSSYNEQFF TGCAGCGTGCGGCCGGGACAGGTCCGACTAGCGGGAGGCCTCAGCTCCTACAATGAGCAGTTCTTC
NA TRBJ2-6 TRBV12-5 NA CASGLSSSGANVLTF TGTGCTAGTGGTTTGTCTAGCTCTGGGGCCAACGTCCTGACTTTC
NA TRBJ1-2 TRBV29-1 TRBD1 CSVEVVQGGYGYTF TGCAGCGTTGAAGTCGTACAGGGGGGCTATGGCTACACCTTC
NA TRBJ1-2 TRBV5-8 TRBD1 CASSSGQGTPGYTF TGTGCCAGCAGCTCGGGACAGGGGACGCCTGGCTACACCTTC
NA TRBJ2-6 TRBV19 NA CASSIRREWHSGANVLTF TGTGCCAGTAGTATTCGGCGGGAATGGCACTCTGGGGCCAACGTCCTGACTTTC
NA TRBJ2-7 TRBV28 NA CASSLGFTRGEQYF TGTGCCAGCAGTTTAGGGTTCACAAGGGGCGAGCAGTACTTC
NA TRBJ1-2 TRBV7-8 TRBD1 CASSPGQGPYYGYTF TGTGCCAGCAGCCCGGGACAGGGTCCCTACTATGGCTACACCTTC
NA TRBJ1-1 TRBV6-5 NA CASSTTGSTEAFF TGTGCCAGCAGTACTACAGGGTCGACTGAAGCTTTCTTT
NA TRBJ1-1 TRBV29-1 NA CSAYGGGHTEAFF TGCAGCGCTTATGGGGGCGGGCACACTGAAGCTTTCTTT
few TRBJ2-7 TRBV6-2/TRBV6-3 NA CASSYRGKYEQYF TGTGCCAGCAGTTATCGGGGGAAGTACGAGCAGTACTTC
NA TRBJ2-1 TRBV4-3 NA CASSQDGLHNEQFF TGCGCCAGCAGCCAAGACGGGTTACACAATGAGCAGTTCTTC
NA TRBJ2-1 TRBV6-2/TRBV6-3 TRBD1 CASRPRQGPITPYNEQFF TGTGCCAGCAGACCTAGACAGGGGCCAATTACTCCCTACAATGAGCAGTTCTTC
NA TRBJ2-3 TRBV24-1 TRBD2 CATSQNGLGTSPDTQYF TGTGCCACCAGCCAAAACGGGTTAGGGACTAGCCCAGATACGCAGTATTTT
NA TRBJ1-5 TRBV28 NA CASSLTAGYQPQHF TGTGCCAGCAGTTTAACTGCAGGCTATCAGCCCCAGCATTTT
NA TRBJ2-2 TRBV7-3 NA CASSQVPTGELFF TGTGCCAGCAGCCAGGTTCCCACCGGGGAGCTGTTTTTT